This T cell receptor (beta chain) was captured in a study of shared clonotypes between healthy human individuals. Notes on the study in general: Sequencing depth was expected to influence donor clonotype sharing. A limitation of the genetic and exposure-history diversity represented arose from few donors.

The table came from immunoSEQ multiplex PCR; TCRdb's copy has only in-frame clones and leaves some out. The repertoire holds roughly 2,300,000 clones, with about 90% as singletons. Looked up from germline, CDR1 is KGHSH and CDR2 is LQKENI. This CDR3 is built from 19 residues. The V and J ends lost 1 base and 4 bases respectively, with 26 bases between them. This clone is a singleton in its sample. Its antigen is as yet unknown. The source of this sequence is a young man in good health. Some clones in this sample may be carry-over from other donors' samples. The chain has TRBV18 and TRBJ2-7; D is uncertain. The sample was naive CD4+ T cells from PBMCs. Subset in this sample: CD45RA+ positively selected. CDR3 residues: CASSPRLPSGLGRAYEQYF. In DNA form, the CDR3 reads TGTGCCAGCTCACCACGGTTGCCCTCGGGCCTCGGGCGAGCTTACGAGCAGTACTTC.